This is a list of T cell receptor beta chains from one sample in a study of T cell repertoires in cytomegalovirus infection. In TCRdb, the reads were re-called with MiXCR into one record per CDR3 protein. The data show fewer than 550,000 distinct CDR3 sequences, about a third seen once. Sequencing was performed on PBMCs. All receptors come from a human donor in good health (CMV status not recorded). Some clones in this sample may be carry-over from other donors' samples. The CDR3 runs from the conserved cysteine through the conserved F or W. The order of the fields is D gene, J gene, V gene, clone size, CDR3 protein, CDR3 DNA. D genes are given only for firm matches. The size entry is marked missing in some rows and otherwise reads once, few, many or a size class.

>-|TRBJ2-6|TRBV20-1|few
CSARDGYSPSGANVLTF
TGCAGTGCTAGAGATGGCTATTCCCCCTCTGGGGCCAACGTCCTGACTTTC
>-|TRBJ1-2|TRBV6-4|-
CASSKGSGFGGYTF
TGTGCCAGCAGTAAGGGTTCAGGGTTTGGTGGCTACACCTTC
>-|TRBJ2-1|TRBV7-6|many
CASSSAPPTRIGNEQFF
TGTGCCAGCAGCTCAGCTCCCCCGACTAGGATCGGCAATGAGCAGTTCTTC
>-|TRBJ1-5|TRBV2|many
CASSEDRQPNQPQHF
TGTGCCAGCAGTGAAGACAGACAGCCGAATCAGCCCCAGCATTTT
>TRBD2|TRBJ2-5|TRBV4-1|-
CASSPRDPGLAGGLETQYF
TGCGCCAGCAGCCCCCGGGACCCCGGACTAGCGGGGGGCCTAGAGACCCAGTACTTC
>TRBD1|TRBJ1-1|TRBV7-8|-
CDSSLGRTGDTEAFF
TGTGACAGCAGCTTAGGGCGGACAGGGGATACTGAAGCTTTCTTT
>-|TRBJ1-3|TRBV12-3/TRBV12-4|few
CASRETVSGNTIYF
TGTGCCAGCAGAGAGACAGTTTCTGGAAACACCATATATTTT
>-|TRBJ2-7|TRBV7-9|many
CASSIRPAHEQYF
TGTGCCAGCAGCATCAGACCGGCCCACGAGCAGTACTTC
>-|TRBJ1-4|TRBV27|few
CASTSRRGAAEKLFF
TGTGCCAGCACCTCCCGTAGGGGCGCGGCCGAAAAACTGTTTTTT
>-|TRBJ2-6|TRBV2|-
CASSEAPVSGANVLTF
TGTGCCAGCAGTGAAGCACCGGTCTCTGGGGCCAACGTCCTGACTTTC
>TRBD1|TRBJ1-5|TRBV12-3/TRBV12-4|-
CASSLSGGTGSYGNQPQHF
TGTGCCAGCAGTTTGAGTGGCGGGACAGGGTCGTATGGCAATCAGCCCCAGCATTTT
>-|TRBJ1-6|TRBV5-4|few
CASSLGGRTPLHF
TGTGCCAGCAGCCTTGGGGGCCGGACGCCCCTCCACTTT
>TRBD1|TRBJ1-1|TRBV19|-
CASATDRGRNTEAFF
TGTGCCAGTGCCACCGACAGGGGGCGAAACACTGAAGCTTTCTTT
>-|TRBJ2-7|TRBV6-6|-
CASRAGGNYEQYF
TGTGCCAGCAGAGCCGGGGGTAACTACGAGCAGTACTTC
>-|TRBJ2-3|TRBV10-3|-
CAISERSDTQYF
TGTGCCATCAGTGAGAGGTCTGATACGCAGTATTTT
>-|TRBJ2-2|TRBV15|few
CATSRGQANTGELFF
TGTGCCACCAGCAGAGGACAGGCGAACACCGGGGAGCTGTTTTTT
>-|TRBJ2-5|TRBV2|few
CASSDRGAGETQYF
TGTGCCAGCAGCGACCGGGGGGCTGGTGAGACCCAGTACTTC
>-|TRBJ2-1|TRBV7-9|few
CASSLDTFNEQFF
TGTGCCAGCAGCTTAGACACTTTCAATGAGCAGTTCTTC
>TRBD1|TRBJ1-5|TRBV7-8|many
CASSVDRASQPQHF
TGTGCCAGCAGCGTAGACAGGGCCAGCCAGCCCCAGCATTTT
>-|TRBJ1-1|TRBV5-1|-
CASSPDTRNTEAFF
TGCGCCAGCAGCCCGGACACGAGGAACACTGAAGCTTTCTTT
>-|TRBJ2-2|TRBV14|-
CASSLQGYTGELFF
TGTGCCAGCAGTTTACAGGGATACACCGGGGAGCTGTTTTTT
>-|TRBJ2-7|TRBV7-6|many
CASSPGFGRAEQYF
TGTGCCAGCAGCCCCGGTTTTGGCAGGGCCGAGCAGTACTTC
>-|TRBJ2-6|TRBV7-9|few
CASSLNPGQGIHSGANVLTF
TGTGCCAGCAGCTTAAACCCCGGGCAGGGGATTCACTCTGGGGCCAACGTCCTGACTTTC
>-|TRBJ1-1|TRBV7-2|many
CASSLEYGRNTEAFF
TGTGCCAGCAGCTTAGAGTACGGACGGAACACTGAAGCTTTCTTT
>TRBD2|TRBJ2-1|TRBV6-2/TRBV6-3|-
CASSYPTLKRGGSYNEQFF
TGTGCCAGCAGTTACCCTACTCTCAAGCGGGGGGGCTCCTACAATGAGCAGTTCTTC
>-|TRBJ1-1|TRBV11-2|-
CASSPLLGASLGNTEAFF
TGTGCCAGCAGCCCCCTTCTTGGGGCTTCTCTGGGGAACACTGAAGCTTTCTTT
>-|TRBJ1-5|TRBV12-3/TRBV12-4|few
CASSPLTGKGQPQHF
TGTGCCAGCAGCCCCTTAACAGGGAAAGGTCAGCCCCAGCATTTT
>TRBD1|TRBJ1-1|TRBV7-2|-
CASSRLTGGVAFF
TGTGCCAGCAGCCGTCTTACAGGGGGCGTCGCTTTCTTT
>-|TRBJ1-2|TRBV11-2|few
CASSFRTGSGYTF
TGTGCCAGCAGCTTCCGAACAGGGTCCGGCTACACCTTC
>-|TRBJ2-7|TRBV6-5|few
CASSYSGTTYEQYF
TGTGCCAGCAGTTACTCCGGGACAACCTACGAGCAGTACTTC
>-|TRBJ1-4|TRBV6-2/TRBV6-3|few
CASRDPSTNEKLFF
TGTGCCAGCAGGGACCCCTCAACTAATGAAAAACTGTTTTTT
>-|TRBJ2-3|TRBV2|-
CASSDPIRRATSGTDTQYF
TGTGCCAGCAGTGATCCAATTAGGAGGGCCACCTCGGGCACGGATACGCAGTATTTT
>-|TRBJ2-3|TRBV12-3/TRBV12-4|-
CASSLKSTQYF
TGTGCCAGCAGTTTAAAGTCTACGCAGTATTTT
>-|TRBJ1-6|TRBV7-2|many
CASSLVGHVHF
TGTGCCAGCAGCTTAGTTGGCCACGTCCACTTT
>-|TRBJ1-4|TRBV2|-
CASRDLGGATNEKLFF
TGTGCCAGCAGGGACTTGGGGGGTGCAACTAATGAAAAACTGTTTTTT
>-|TRBJ2-7|TRBV5-1|-
CASSPRTPSYEQYF
TGCGCCAGCAGCCCAAGGACTCCCTCCTACGAGCAGTACTTC
>-|TRBJ1-1|TRBV12-3/TRBV12-4|few
CATCPRASLNTEAFF
TGTGCCACCTGCCCGAGGGCCAGTCTGAACACTGAAGCTTTCTTT
>-|TRBJ2-3|TRBV2|-
CASGGFTYTDTRYF
TGTGCCAGCGGCGGCTTCACCTACACAGATACGCGGTATTTT
>-|TRBJ1-3|TRBV18|few
CASAYTRGAGNTIYF
TGTGCCAGCGCCTATACCAGGGGAGCTGGAAACACCATATATTTT
>TRBD1|TRBJ1-2|TRBV20-1|few
CSARGVRGEAGYTF
TGCAGTGCGAGAGGGGTCAGGGGGGAGGCTGGCTACACCTTC